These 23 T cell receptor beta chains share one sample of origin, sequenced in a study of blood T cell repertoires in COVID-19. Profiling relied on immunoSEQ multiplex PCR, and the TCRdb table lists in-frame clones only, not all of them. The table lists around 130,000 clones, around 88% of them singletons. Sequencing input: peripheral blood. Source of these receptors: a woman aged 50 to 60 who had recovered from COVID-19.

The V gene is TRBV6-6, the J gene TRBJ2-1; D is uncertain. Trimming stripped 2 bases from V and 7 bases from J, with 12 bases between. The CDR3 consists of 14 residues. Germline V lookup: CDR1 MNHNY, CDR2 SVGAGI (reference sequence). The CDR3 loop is CASSYGHGGNEQFF. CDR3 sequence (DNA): TGTGCCAGCAGTTACGGGCACGGTGGGAATGAGCAGTTCTTC.

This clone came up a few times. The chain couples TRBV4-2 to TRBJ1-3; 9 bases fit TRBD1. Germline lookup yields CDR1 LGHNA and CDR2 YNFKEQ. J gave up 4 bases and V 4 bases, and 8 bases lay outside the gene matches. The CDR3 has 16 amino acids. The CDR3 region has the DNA TGTGCCAGCAGCCCCGACTACAGGGGGCTAGGAAACACCATATATTTT. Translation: CASSPDYRGLGNTIYF.

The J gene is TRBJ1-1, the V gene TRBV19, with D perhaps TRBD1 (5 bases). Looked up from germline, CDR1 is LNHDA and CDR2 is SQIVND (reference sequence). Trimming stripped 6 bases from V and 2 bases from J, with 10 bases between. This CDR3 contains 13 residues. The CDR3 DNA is TGTGCCAGTAGGAGACAGAGTAACACTGAAGCTTTCTTT. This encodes CASRRQSNTEAFF.

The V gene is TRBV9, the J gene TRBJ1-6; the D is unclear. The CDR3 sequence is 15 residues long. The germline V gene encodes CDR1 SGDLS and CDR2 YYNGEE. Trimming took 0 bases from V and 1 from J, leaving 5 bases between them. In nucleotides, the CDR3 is TGTGCCAGCAGCGTAGACTCATCCTATAATTCACCCCTCCACTTT. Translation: CASSVDSSYNSPLHF.

CDR3 in amino acids: CASSPDRNYGYTF. CDR3 nucleotides: TGTGCCAGCAGCCCCGACAGGAACTATGGCTACACCTTC. This chain joins TRBV7-2 and TRBJ1-2; possible D gene TRBD1, 6 bases. The CDR3 is made up of 13 amino acids. Trimming took 5 bases from V and 2 from J, leaving 9 bases between them. Germline V gene lookup returns CDR1 SGHTA and CDR2 FQGNSA.

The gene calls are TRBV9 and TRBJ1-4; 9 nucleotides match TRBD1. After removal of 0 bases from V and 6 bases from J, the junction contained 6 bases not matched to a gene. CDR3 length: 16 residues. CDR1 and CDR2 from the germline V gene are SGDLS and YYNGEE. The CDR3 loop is CASSVAPTGGDEKLFF. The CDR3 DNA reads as TGTGCCAGCAGCGTAGCCCCGACAGGGGGTGATGAAAAACTGTTTTTT.

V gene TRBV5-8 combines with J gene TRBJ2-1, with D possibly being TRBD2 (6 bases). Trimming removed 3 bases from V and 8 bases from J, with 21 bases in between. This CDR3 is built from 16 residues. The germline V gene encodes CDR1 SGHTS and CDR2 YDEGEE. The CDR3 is CASSSGVASGTDEQFF. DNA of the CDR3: TGTGCCAGCAGCTCGGGGGTAGCATCGGGAACCGATGAGCAGTTCTTC.

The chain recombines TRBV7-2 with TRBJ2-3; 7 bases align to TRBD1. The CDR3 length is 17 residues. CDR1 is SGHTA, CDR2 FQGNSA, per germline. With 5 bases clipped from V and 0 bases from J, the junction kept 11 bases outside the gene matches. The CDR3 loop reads CASSPNMQGVSTDTQYF. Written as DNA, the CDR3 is TGTGCCAGCAGCCCAAATATGCAGGGGGTTAGCACAGATACGCAGTATTTT.

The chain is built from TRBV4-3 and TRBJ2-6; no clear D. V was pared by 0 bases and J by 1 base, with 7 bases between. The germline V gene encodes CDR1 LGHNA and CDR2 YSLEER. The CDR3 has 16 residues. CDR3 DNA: TGCGCCAGCAGCCAAGAGTCAGGTTCTGGGGCCAACGTCCTGACTTTC. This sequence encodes CASSQESGSGANVLTF.

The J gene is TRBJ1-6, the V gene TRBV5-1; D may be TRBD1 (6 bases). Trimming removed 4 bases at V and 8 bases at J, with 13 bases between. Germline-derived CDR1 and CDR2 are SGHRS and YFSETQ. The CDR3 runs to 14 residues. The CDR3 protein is CASSLGGPDSPLHF. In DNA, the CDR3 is TGCGCCAGCAGCCTGGGGGGGCCCGATTCACCCCTCCACTTT.

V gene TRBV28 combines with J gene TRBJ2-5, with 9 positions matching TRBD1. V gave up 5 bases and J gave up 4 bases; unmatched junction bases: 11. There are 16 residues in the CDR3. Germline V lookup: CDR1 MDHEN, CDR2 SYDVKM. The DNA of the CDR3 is TGTGCCAGCAGTGATTCGAGGGGGACAGGGCGAGAGACCCAGTACTTC. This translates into CASSDSRGTGRETQYF.

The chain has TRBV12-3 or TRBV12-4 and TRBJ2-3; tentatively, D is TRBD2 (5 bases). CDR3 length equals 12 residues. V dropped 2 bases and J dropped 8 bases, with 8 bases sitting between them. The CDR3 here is CASSLPRGTQYF. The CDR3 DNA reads TGTGCCAGCAGTTTACCCCGGGGTACGCAGTATTTT.

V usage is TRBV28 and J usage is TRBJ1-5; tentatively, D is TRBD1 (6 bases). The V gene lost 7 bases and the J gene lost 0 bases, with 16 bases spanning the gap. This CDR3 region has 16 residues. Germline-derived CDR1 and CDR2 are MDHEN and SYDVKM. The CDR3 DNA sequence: TGTGCCAGCATGTCTTGGGGGCTGTCTAGCAATCAGCCCCAGCATTTT. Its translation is CASMSWGLSSNQPQHF.

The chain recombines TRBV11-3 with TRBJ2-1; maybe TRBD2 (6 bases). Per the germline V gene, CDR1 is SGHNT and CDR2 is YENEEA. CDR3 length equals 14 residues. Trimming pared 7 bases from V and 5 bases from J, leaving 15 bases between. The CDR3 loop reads CASTPGLYDNEQFF. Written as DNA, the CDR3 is TGTGCCAGCACTCCGGGACTTTACGACAATGAGCAGTTCTTC.

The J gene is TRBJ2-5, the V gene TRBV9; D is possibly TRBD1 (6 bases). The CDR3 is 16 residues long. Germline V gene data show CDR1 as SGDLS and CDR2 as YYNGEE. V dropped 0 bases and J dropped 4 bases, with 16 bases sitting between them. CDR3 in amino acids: CASSVDGQGQGETQYF. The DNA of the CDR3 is TGTGCCAGCAGCGTAGACGGGCAGGGGCAGGGAGAGACCCAGTACTTC.

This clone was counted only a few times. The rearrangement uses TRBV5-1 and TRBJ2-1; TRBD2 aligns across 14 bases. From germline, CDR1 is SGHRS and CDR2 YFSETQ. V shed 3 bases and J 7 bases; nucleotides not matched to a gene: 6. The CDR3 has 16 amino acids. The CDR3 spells CASSSTGTSGRNEQFF. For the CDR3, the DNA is TGCGCCAGCAGCTCGACCGGGACTAGCGGGAGAAATGAGCAGTTCTTC. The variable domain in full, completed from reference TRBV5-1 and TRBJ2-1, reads KAGVTQTPRYLIKTRGQQVTLSCSPISGHRSVSWYQQTPGQGLQFLFEYFSETQRNKGNFPGRFSGRQFSNSRSEMNVSTLELGDSALYLCASSSTGTSGRNEQFFGPGTRLTVL.

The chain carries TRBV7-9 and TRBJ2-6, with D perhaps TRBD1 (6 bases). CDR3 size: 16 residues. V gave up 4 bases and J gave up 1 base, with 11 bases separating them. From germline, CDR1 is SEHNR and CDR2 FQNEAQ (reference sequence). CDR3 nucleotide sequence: TGTGCCAGCAGCTACACCAGGGGTTCTGGGGCCAACGTCCTGACTTTC. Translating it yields CASSYTRGSGANVLTF.

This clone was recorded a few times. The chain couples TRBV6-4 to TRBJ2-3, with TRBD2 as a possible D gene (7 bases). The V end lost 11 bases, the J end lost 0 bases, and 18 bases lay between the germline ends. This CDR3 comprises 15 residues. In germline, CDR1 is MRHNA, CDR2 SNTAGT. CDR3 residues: CAERGGSPSTDTQYF. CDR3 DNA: TGTGCCGAGAGGGGGGGTAGTCCTAGCACAGATACGCAGTATTTT.

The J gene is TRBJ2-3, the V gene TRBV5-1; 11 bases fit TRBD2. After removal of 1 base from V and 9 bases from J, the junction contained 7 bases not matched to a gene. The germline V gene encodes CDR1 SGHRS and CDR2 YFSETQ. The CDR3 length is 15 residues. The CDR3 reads CASSLTSGGPRTQYF. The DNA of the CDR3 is TGCGCCAGCAGCTTGACTAGCGGGGGCCCCCGAACGCAGTATTTT.

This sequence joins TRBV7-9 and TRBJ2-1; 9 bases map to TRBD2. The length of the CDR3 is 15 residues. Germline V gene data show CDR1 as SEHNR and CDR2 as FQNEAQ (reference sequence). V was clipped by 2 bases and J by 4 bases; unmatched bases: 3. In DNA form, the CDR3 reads TGTGCCAGCAGCTTAAGGCTAGCGGGGTACAATGAGCAGTTCTTC. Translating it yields CASSLRLAGYNEQFF. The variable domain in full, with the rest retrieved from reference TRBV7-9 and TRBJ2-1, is DTGVSQNPRHKITKRGQNVTFRCDPISEHNRLYWYRQTLGQGPEFLTYFQNEAQLEKSRLLSDRFSAERPKGSFSTLEIQRTEQGDSAMYLCASSLRLAGYNEQFFGPGTRLTVL.

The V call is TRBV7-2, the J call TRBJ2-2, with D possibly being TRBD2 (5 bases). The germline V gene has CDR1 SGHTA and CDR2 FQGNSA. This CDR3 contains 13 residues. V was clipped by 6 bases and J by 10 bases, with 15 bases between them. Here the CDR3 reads CASRRAFIEELFF. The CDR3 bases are TGTGCCAGCAGGCGGGCCTTCATCGAGGAGCTGTTTTTT.

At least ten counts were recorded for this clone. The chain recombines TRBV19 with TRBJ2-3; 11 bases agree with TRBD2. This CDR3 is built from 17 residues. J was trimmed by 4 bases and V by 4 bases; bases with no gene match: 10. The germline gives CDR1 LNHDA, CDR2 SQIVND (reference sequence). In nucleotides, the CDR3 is TGTGCCAGTAGTAATACCCCTAGCGGGAGGAGGTCAGATACGCAGTATTTT. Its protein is CASSNTPSGRRSDTQYF.

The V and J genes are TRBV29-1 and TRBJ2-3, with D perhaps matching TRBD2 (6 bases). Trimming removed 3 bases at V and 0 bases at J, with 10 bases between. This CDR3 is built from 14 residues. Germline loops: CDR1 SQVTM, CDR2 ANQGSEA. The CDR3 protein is CSVDGLASTDTQYF. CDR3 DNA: TGCAGCGTTGATGGTCTAGCGAGCACAGATACGCAGTATTTT.